This T cell receptor (beta chain) was captured in a study of T cells after yellow fever vaccination. The V end lost 6 bases, the J end lost 4 bases, and 25 bases lay between the germline ends. The germline V gene encodes CDR1 MNHEY and CDR2 SVGEGT. This CDR3 region has 18 residues. TCRdb fed the 5' RACE reads into MiXCR, producing one record per CDR3 protein. The table shows approximately 330,000 distinct CDR3 sequences, with approximately 13% occurring only once. This clonotype was observed a few times. The sequence was obtained from a man younger than 35 who received the YFV17D yellow fever vaccine. The V gene is TRBV6-2 or TRBV6-3, the J gene TRBJ1-3, with D unclear. The sample was CD4+ T cells sorted from PBMCs, taken 15 days after the yellow fever booster vaccination. For the CDR3, the DNA is TGTGCCAGCAGAGCCGGGCCCAACTACCAACCTCGAGGAAACACCATATATTTT. Amino acid sequence: CASRAGPNYQPRGNTIYF.